This TCR beta chain was retrieved from a study of tumor-infiltrating lymphocytes in primary liver carcinoma (dated by TCRdb to 2016 to 2017). For the wider study: Of the five patients, three men and two women aged 30 to 69 years, four had hepatocellular carcinoma and one had combined HCC and intrahepatic cholangiocarcinoma. The tumors of the five patients were staged as T1-T3 N0M0, with maximum diameters ranging from about 4.2 to 10 cm. Each sample produced about 3.65 to 7.13 million productive TCRbeta reads, and read depth showed no significant difference between tissue types. The study combined TCRbeta repertoire sequencing, expression microarrays and whole-exome sequencing across five regions of each liver tumor, with adjacent normal tissue and blood. A total of approximately 35 specimens from 5 patients, comprising some 25 tumor regions, 5 adjacent noncancerous liver tissues and 5 peripheral blood samples, were covered by TCRbeta repertoire sequencing. The roughly 27 tumor region samples were profiled with Agilent mRNA microarrays so that TCRbeta repertoire diversity could be related to the local molecular phenotype. Reproducibility between technical replicate repertoires was high, with correlation coefficients above 0.95 and mean shared-clone rates approximately 0.91. Overall study results and their limits: With just a handful of patients in the study, the authors point out that the findings should be validated in a larger study. Just about 8-24% of top clones turned up in all five regions of a tumor, which suggests spatial heterogeneity among tumor-infiltrating T cells. Pairs of tumor regions showed greater repertoire overlap (mean around 35%) than tumor-adjacent pairs (approximately 17%) or tumor-blood pairs (about 15%), which is consistent with antigen-driven expansion. Because the samples were bulk and unsorted, CD4+ and CD8+ T cell repertoires could not be compared. Only the TCR beta chain was sequenced, which likely underestimates true repertoire diversity because unpaired alpha chains were not captured. The top 250 clones made up a significantly larger repertoire fraction in tumors than in blood (p = 0.039).

This clonotype was detected only a few times. There is no known antigen for this receptor. No clone much larger than this one lies a single base away; base qualities are absent. Using a constant-region primer and ProtoScript II reverse transcriptase, TCRbeta-specific cDNA was reverse-transcribed from about 540 ng total RNA. TCRbeta libraries were built with three nested multiplex PCR rounds, a slightly modified ARM-PCR procedure. Each of the first two PCR rounds ran for approximately 11 cycles and used multiplex TRBV1-TRBV30 forward primers together with a Cbeta reverse primer. Sample barcodes and Illumina adapters were added in a final 25-cycle PCR with Deep VentR polymerase. Before sequencing, amplicons between 200 and 500 bp were purified from gel using a QIAquick gel extraction kit. An Illumina HiSeq 2500 was used to sequence the TCRbeta amplicons with 250-bp paired-end reads. As for the original processing: Reads were quality-trimmed with Trimmomatic v0.33, and paired reads were merged with FLASH v1.2.11 to recover full CDR3 sequences. MiGEC v1.2.1b assigned V, D and J germline segments to the rearranged TCRbeta sequences. Clonotype statistics, along with Shannon-Wiener diversity indices, were calculated using VDJtools v1.0.0. Except for diversity analysis, only the 250 most abundant clonotypes of each sample were used in subsequent analyses to reduce sampling bias. TCRdb itself trimmed the public reads at Q25 with fastp, ran MiXCR and retained productive beta chains. Rows are unified per CDR3 protein, each entry keeping the most common DNA and genes. These V and J calls rely on TCRdb rather than the paper's analysis. Here the sample has around 100,000 distinct CDR3 sequences; about 70% occur a single time. Over 9% of the sample is taken by the ten largest.

Without any cell sorting, total RNA and DNA were co-extracted from approximately 20-30 mg of bulk tissue using the AllPrep DNA/RNA mini kit. Surgical resection was performed in China between late 2015 and 2016 on about 5 patients with histopathologically diagnosed primary liver carcinoma. Patients had chronic HBV infection and were treatment-naive at sampling. Five spatially separated regions were sampled per tumor: superior, inferior, left-lateral and right-lateral poles, plus the tumor centre. Histology showed that every tumor sample contained more than 85% viable tumor cells. Fresh tumor and adjacent tissue pieces were bisected, with one half stored in RNAlater at -80 degrees C and the other half sent for histology. The CDR3, cysteine through phenylalanine, is 13 amino acids long. This entry keeps only the CDR3 DNA: 39 bases, framed from base 1. The trim is 4 bases for V and 7 bases for J, with a gap of 10 bases between the germline ends. The germline V gene (reference sequence) yields WNHNN for CDR1 and SYGVQD for CDR2.

The sequenced sample was liver tumor tissue from sampling region 5. This specimen's cell subset or site label, per the study, means: tumor region T5, tumor centre. This TCR came from a woman aged 55-75 years with primary liver carcinoma and hepatitis B virus infection. The chain was built from TRBV10-1 and TRBJ1-4, with no confidently assigned D gene. The sequenced DNA is TGCGCCAGCAGTGTCGGCAGTCCTGAAAAACTGTTTTTT. Its protein is CASSVGSPEKLFF.